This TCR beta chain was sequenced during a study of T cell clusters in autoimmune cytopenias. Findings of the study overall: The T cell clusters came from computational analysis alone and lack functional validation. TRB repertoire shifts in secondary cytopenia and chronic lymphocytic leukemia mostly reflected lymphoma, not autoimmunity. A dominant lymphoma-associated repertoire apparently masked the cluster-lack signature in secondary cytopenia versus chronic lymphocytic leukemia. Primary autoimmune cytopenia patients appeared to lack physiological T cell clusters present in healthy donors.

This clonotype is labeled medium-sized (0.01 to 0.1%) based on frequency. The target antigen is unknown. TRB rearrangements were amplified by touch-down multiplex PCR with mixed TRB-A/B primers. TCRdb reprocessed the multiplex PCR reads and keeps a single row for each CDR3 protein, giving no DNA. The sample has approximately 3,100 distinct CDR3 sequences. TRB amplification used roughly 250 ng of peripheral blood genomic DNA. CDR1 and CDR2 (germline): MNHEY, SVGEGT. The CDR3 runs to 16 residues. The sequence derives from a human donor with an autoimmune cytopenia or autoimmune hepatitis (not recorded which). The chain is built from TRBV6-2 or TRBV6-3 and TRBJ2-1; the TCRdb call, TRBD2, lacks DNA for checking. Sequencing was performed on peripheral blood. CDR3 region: CASSRLAGGTYNEQFF.